These T cell receptor beta chains were read from a single sample in a study of PD-1 blockade in classical Hodgkin lymphoma. TCRdb's copy holds only in-frame clones and misses some; the assay was immunoSEQ multiplex PCR. The sample includes some 40,000 clones, 76% of them seen just once. This specimen consisted of peripheral blood mononuclear cells (PBMCs), obtained at baseline. The receptors originated from a human donor with classical Hodgkin lymphoma. CDR3s include the opening cysteine and the closing phenylalanine or tryptophan. A D gene is named only where the DNA matches it firmly. The listing skips clone size in some rows; elsewhere it reads once, few, many or a size class.

V gene	D gene	clone size	J gene	CDR3 protein	CDR3 DNA
TRBV27	NA	NA	TRBJ2-7	CASSLGRGPYEQYF	TGTGCCAGCAGTTTAGGCAGGGGACCCTACGAGCAGTACTTC
TRBV7-9	TRBD2	NA	TRBJ2-1	CASSLELAIYNEQFF	TGTGCCAGCAGCTTAGAACTAGCGATTTACAATGAGCAGTTCTTC
TRBV4-1	NA	NA	TRBJ2-4	CASSQDRASRGIQYF	TGCGCCAGCAGCCAAGATCGGGCTTCCCGGGGGATTCAGTACTTC
TRBV6-1	NA	once	TRBJ2-7	CASSGVLNGGEQYF	TGTGCCAGCAGTGGGGTCCTGAATGGGGGAGAGCAGTACTTC
TRBV21-1	NA	NA	TRBJ2-3	CASTNLPGQGSSTDTQYF	TGTGCCAGCACCAATCTACCTGGACAGGGCTCTAGCACAGATACGCAGTATTTT
TRBV7-2	TRBD1	NA	TRBJ1-5	CATGNRGGQPQHF	TGTGCCACTGGTAACAGGGGTGGTCAGCCCCAGCATTTT
TRBV5-4	NA	NA	TRBJ2-7	CASSWGLGKDEQYF	TGTGCCAGCAGCTGGGGGTTAGGTAAAGACGAGCAGTACTTC
TRBV6-5	NA	NA	TRBJ2-7	CASSYSGTEPYEQYF	TGTGCCAGCAGTTACTCCGGGACGGAGCCCTACGAGCAGTACTTC
TRBV28	NA	NA	TRBJ2-7	CASSLYTYEQYF	TGTGCCAGCAGTTTATACACCTACGAGCAGTACTTC
TRBV21-1	NA	NA	TRBJ2-1	CASSKRTLAGGETSYNEQFF	TGTGCCAGCAGCAAAAGGACGCTAGCGGGAGGTGAGACCTCCTACAATGAGCAGTTCTTC
TRBV5-1	NA	NA	TRBJ2-1	CASSLGTDNEQFF	TGCGCCAGCAGCTTGGGGACAGACAATGAGCAGTTCTTC
TRBV6-5	NA	NA	TRBJ2-3	CASSYSPGWTDTQYF	TGTGCCAGCAGTTACTCGCCAGGTTGGACAGATACGCAGTATTTT
TRBV19	NA	few	TRBJ1-5	CASSSRADQPQHF	TGTGCCAGTAGTTCGAGGGCGGATCAGCCCCAGCATTTT
TRBV2	NA	NA	TRBJ1-6	CASSRGVDSPLHF	TGTGCCAGCAGTCGGGGGGTAGATTCACCCCTCCACTTT
TRBV29-1	TRBD1	NA	TRBJ2-7	CSVDSGTGTYEQYF	TGCAGCGTTGACTCCGGGACAGGAACCTACGAGCAGTACTTC
TRBV19	NA	NA	TRBJ1-1	CASSRGRTVSRMNTEAFF	TGTGCCAGTAGTAGGGGTCGGACCGTCAGTAGAATGAACACTGAAGCTTTCTTT
TRBV2	TRBD1	many	TRBJ1-1	CASSGPHGGGLGAFF	TGTGCCAGCAGTGGTCCGCATGGAGGGGGCCTCGGAGCTTTCTTT
TRBV6-1	NA	NA	TRBJ2-7	CASKGGYSSYEQYF	TGTGCCAGCAAGGGCGGGTACAGCTCCTACGAGCAGTACTTC
TRBV30	NA	NA	TRBJ1-2	CAWSKGHGYTF	TGTGCCTGGAGTAAGGGGCATGGCTACACCTTC
TRBV6-5	NA	NA	TRBJ1-1	CASKENTEAFF	TGTGCCAGCAAGGAGAACACTGAAGCTTTCTTT
TRBV5-1	NA	NA	TRBJ2-3	CASSLGGGVWAPDTQYF	TGCGCCAGCAGCTTGGGCGGTGGTGTTTGGGCCCCAGATACGCAGTATTTT
TRBV6-5	NA	few	TRBJ2-7	CASSTTGDLYEQYF	TGTGCCAGCAGTACGACAGGTGACCTCTACGAGCAGTACTTC
TRBV6-5	NA	few	TRBJ2-1	CASSYLPPPLYNEQFF	TGTGCCAGCAGTTATCTTCCCCCACCCCTTTACAATGAGCAGTTCTTC
TRBV9	TRBD1	NA	TRBJ2-5	CASSVQGVLGETQYF	TGTGCCAGCAGCGTGCAGGGGGTTCTGGGGGAGACCCAGTACTTC
TRBV7-2	TRBD2	once	TRBJ2-1	CASSPTVSGRAYNEQFF	TGTGCCAGCAGCCCGACTGTTAGCGGGAGGGCATACAATGAGCAGTTCTTC
TRBV7-8	NA	NA	TRBJ2-4	CASSARGHTKNIQYF	TGTGCCAGCAGCGCCCGGGGGCACACCAAAAACATTCAGTACTTC
TRBV5-6	TRBD1	NA	TRBJ1-3	CASSFPGTGNTIYF	TGTGCCAGCAGCTTTCCCGGGACAGGGAACACCATATATTTT
TRBV6-5	NA	NA	TRBJ2-5	CASSYRETQYF	TGTGCCAGCAGTTATAGGGAGACCCAGTACTTC
TRBV19	TRBD1	once	TRBJ1-5	CASSPDRVNQPQHF	TGTGCCAGTAGTCCTGACAGGGTCAATCAGCCCCAGCATTTT
TRBV2	NA	NA	TRBJ2-1	CASSSRPTWGEQFF	TGTGCCAGCAGTTCCCGTCCCACCTGGGGTGAGCAGTTCTTC
TRBV7-6	NA	many	TRBJ2-7	CASSKGPNYEQYF	TGTGCCAGCAGTAAGGGCCCCAACTACGAGCAGTACTTC
TRBV28	NA	few	TRBJ2-1	CASSLFPARNEQFF	TGTGCCAGCAGTTTATTCCCAGCCCGCAATGAGCAGTTCTTC